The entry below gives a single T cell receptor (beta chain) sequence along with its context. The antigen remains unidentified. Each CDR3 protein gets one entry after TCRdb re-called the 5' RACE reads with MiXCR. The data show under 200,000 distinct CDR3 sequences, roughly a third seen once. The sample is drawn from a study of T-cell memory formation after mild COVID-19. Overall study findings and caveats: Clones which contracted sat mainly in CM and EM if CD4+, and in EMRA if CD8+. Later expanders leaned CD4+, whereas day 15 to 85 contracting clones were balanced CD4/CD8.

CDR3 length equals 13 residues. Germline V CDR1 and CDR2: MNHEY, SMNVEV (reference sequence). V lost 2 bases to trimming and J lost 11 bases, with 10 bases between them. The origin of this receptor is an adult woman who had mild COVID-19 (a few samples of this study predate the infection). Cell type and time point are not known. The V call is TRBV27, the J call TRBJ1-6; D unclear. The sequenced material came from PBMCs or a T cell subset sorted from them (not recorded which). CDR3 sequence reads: CASSLTVETPLHF. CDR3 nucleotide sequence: TGTGCCAGCAGTTTAACAGTCGAGACACCCCTCCACTTT.